This TCR beta chain was sequenced for a study of tumor-infiltrating lymphocytes in primary liver carcinoma. Concerning this clonotype itself: An end of the junction differs from the germline gene, which may be a read error.

The CDR3 runs 15 residues. CDR1 is SGHAT and CDR2 is FQNNGV in the germline V gene. Germline DNA was also extracted, while the blood RNA originated from unsorted whole blood. cDNA specific to TCR beta was made from about 0.45 ug of total RNA, with a constant-region primer employed for priming. Investigators got TCR beta libraries out of three nested multiplex PCR rounds, done with slightly modified ARM-PCR. PCR rounds one and two used TRBV1-TRBV30 forward primers with a C-beta reverse primer for about 9 cycles each. Each CDR3 protein is one row after TCRdb ran MiXCR on the multiplex PCR reads. The sample includes about 200,000 distinct CDR3 sequences, less than 65% of them seen just once.

The TCR sequence derives from a woman in her fifties or sixties with primary liver carcinoma and hepatitis B virus infection. The chain is built from TRBV11-2 and TRBJ2-1; TRBD1 matches 7 bases. Sequencing was performed on peripheral blood. CDR3 region: CASSSGQSSRNEQFF. The CDR3 DNA is TGTGCCAGCAGCTCGGGACAGTCCTCCCGCAATGAACAGTTCTTC.